These 3 T cell receptor beta chains came from one sample sequenced in a study of T cell responses to AZD1222 COVID-19 vaccine. Profiling relied on immunoSEQ multiplex PCR, and the TCRdb table lists in-frame clones only, not all of them. This table holds approximately 170,000 clones, roughly 85% found once. The starting material was peripheral blood, obtained 28 days after the second AZD1222 dose. Source of these receptors: an adult who received the AZD1222 COVID-19 vaccine.

J is TRBJ2-1 and V is TRBV10-3, with D uncertain. The ends were cut back, 2 bases at V and 5 bases at J, with 1 base in the middle. CDR1 ENHRY and CDR2 SYGVKD come from the germline V gene. The CDR3 has 11 residues. In DNA form, the CDR3 reads TGTGCCATCAGTGAGCACAATGAGCAGTTCTTC. Amino acids: CAISEHNEQFF.

The rearrangement links TRBV13 to TRBJ1-4, with D possibly being TRBD1 (5 bases). Trimming stripped 0 bases from V and 11 bases from J, with 7 bases between. Germline V gene sequence: CDR1 PRHDT, CDR2 FYEKMQ (reference sequence). The CDR3 runs to 12 residues. This CDR3 reads CASSLGKGKLFF. CDR3 bases: TGTGCCAGCAGCTTAGGAAAGGGGAAACTGTTTTTT.

This clone came up once. V usage is TRBV4-2 and J usage is TRBJ2-7; D gene ambiguous. This CDR3 region has 15 residues. V lost 0 bases, J lost 2 bases, and 11 bases lay in between. From germline, CDR1 is LGHNA and CDR2 YNFKEQ. The CDR3, as DNA: TGTGCCAGCAGCCAAGAATGGGTTGGGACCTACGAGCAGTACTTC. Protein sequence: CASSQEWVGTYEQYF.